This entry concerns a single TCR beta chain. Antigen: not known. These data belong to a study of early T cells in non-severe SARS-CoV-2 infection. Study summary: Whole-blood bulk RNA, unsorted, was sequenced, and chains were unpaired. Points from the study as a whole: Sequences matched to VDJdb favored anti-spike CD8 responses, while private and CD4 specificities were missed.

The CDR3 is made up of 14 amino acids. CDR1 and CDR2 (germline): LGHDT, YNNKEL (reference sequence). Trimming removed 4 bases at V and 1 base at J, with 10 bases between. Individual cDNA molecules were tagged with unique molecular identifiers. TCRdb independently ran MiXCR on the 5' RACE reads; one entry per CDR3 protein. The sample has 55,000 to 75,000 distinct CDR3 sequences; less than 10% are singletons. The chain combines TRBV3-1 with TRBJ1-1; unclear D gene. What was sequenced was whole blood. The TCR was taken from an adult who was a healthcare worker with PCR-confirmed SARS-CoV-2 infection or an uninfected control (not recorded which). CDR3 nucleotides: TGTGCCAGCAGCCCGAGAAGTTCGAACACTGAAGCTTTCTTT. Translating gives CASSPRSSNTEAFF.